The source of this T cell receptor beta chain is a study of T cells in Graves' hyperthyroidism and ophthalmopathy. Overall study findings and caveats: By a 13 V-J model, ophthalmopathy was set apart from stable hyperthyroidism. Researchers found most expanded thyroid clonotypes above 0.001 in blood as well. Prediction of ophthalmopathy progression came a median about 6 months pre-onset.

The CDR3 loop spans 15 amino acids. Germline CDR1 is LNHDA and CDR2 is SQIVND (reference sequence). V was shortened by 1 base and J by 14 bases, with 23 bases between the two germline ends. Amplification yielded TCR beta CDR3 regions, with RNA transcripts as the source. Using the HTBI primer set, a first-round RT-PCR was run on the TCR CDR3. Via MiXCR, TCRdb re-called the multiplex PCR reads, giving one row per CDR3 protein. Among 610,000 or so distinct CDR3 sequences listed, about 45% were seen once. As for this clonotype: As yet, its antigen is unknown.

Those with hyperthyroidism were 18 to 65 years old, newly diagnosed, and ill for under 2 months. Material for sequencing was peripheral blood or thyroid tissue (not recorded which). The sequence was collected from a woman aged 18-30 years with Graves' hyperthyroidism. J is TRBJ1-1 and V is TRBV19; D is possibly TRBD1 (5 bases). CDR3 bases: TGTGCCAGTAGTATAGCCGGGACTAGCCACAATGAGCAGTTCTTT. It codes for CASSIAGTSHNEQFF.